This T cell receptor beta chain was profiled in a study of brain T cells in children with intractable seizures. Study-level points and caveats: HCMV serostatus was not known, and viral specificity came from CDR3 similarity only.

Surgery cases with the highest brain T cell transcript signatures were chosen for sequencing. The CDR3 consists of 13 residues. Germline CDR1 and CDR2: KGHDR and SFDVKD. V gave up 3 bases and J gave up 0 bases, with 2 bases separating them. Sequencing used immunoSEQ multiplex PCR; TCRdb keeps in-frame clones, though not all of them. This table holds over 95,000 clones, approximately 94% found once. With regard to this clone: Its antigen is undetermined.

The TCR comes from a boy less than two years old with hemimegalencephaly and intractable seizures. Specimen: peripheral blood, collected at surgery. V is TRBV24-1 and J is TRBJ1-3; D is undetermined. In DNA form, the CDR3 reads TGTGCCACCAGTGATCCCTCTGGAAACACCATATATTTT. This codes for CATSDPSGNTIYF.